This T cell receptor beta chain was identified in a study of cytomegalovirus exposure and HLA in healthy donors (dated by TCRdb to about 2017). Notes on the research overall: An earlier analysis of 587 of the donors reported about 260 Gb of sequence data and 95 million to 120 million unique TCR beta sequences obtained from roughly 180 million T cells. Besides the first cohort of roughly 640 subjects, a separate validation cohort made up of roughly 120 different subjects was used. Every repertoire in the discovery cohort had been generated on one and the same sequencing platform. Rather than using new phenotypic data, the later analysis identified candidate immune exposures from TCR beta sequences and from how often those sequences occurred across donors. The aim of the study was to test whether cataloging public T cell receptors could identify signatures of past pathogen exposure. Roughly five DR-DQ haplotypes were handled as single units for association and clustering because linkage in the cohort was strong. Typing coverage differed by locus: A, B, C, DRB1 and DQB1 were typed in roughly 629-640 donors, DQA1 in about 560, DPA1 in around 600, and DPB1 in 400 to 490. Among the roughly 390 genotyped donors, approximately 82% belonged to the genetic ancestry cluster associated with self-reported Caucasian donors. Across 398 genotyped donors of the cohort, an average of about 240,000 unique TCR beta nucleotide sequences per donor were sequenced, and roughly a sixth of those sequences were non-productive. To predict cytomegalovirus infection status, the study combined high-throughput TCR immunosequencing, statistical association of individual TCRs with disease status, and machine learning. Donor age, sex, ethnicity and CMV serostatus were compiled together with the repertoire data. In a later genetic analysis, genome-wide SNP genotypes for about 65% of the roughly 700 donors were used, and that subset was treated as a discovery cohort. The T cell repertoires of some 700 subjects were profiled by immunosequencing and related to cytomegalovirus serostatus. An early release covering over 500 HLA-typed donors comprised 300 to 350 gigabases of sequencing data and tens of millions of unique TCR sequences. In a later analysis, previously published TCR beta repertoires from hundreds of donors were re-analyzed and high-resolution HLA genotyping was added so that TCR occurrence patterns could be studied. HLA typing included class I and class II loci at four-digit resolution. To decide whether each TCR beta V gene segment behaved as functional or pseudogenic, an earlier analysis of approximately 620 of the donors relied on high-throughput TCR beta sequencing.

V loses 3 bases at its end and J loses 0 bases; junction bases beyond the gene matches: 10. The CDR3, from cysteine to phenylalanine, totals 18 residues. The retained sequence is limited to the CDR3, 54 bases, with the frame set at the first base. CDR1 and CDR2 are read off the germline V gene as KGHSH and LQKENI. General study outcomes and caveats: Compared with equally common non-associated chains, HLA-associated TCR beta chains in a later analysis were more clonally expanded and had lower generation probabilities. In a later analysis, 16,951 TCR beta sequences were associated with specific HLA alleles at a false discovery rate of 0.05. The 87-base-pair reads could not distinguish some IMGT-functional V segments, including TRBV6-2 and TRBV6-3, so those segments were excluded. In a later analysis, TCR association rates were found to vary across HLA loci, with the most associated TCRs seen for DRB1 alleles and the fewest for HLA-C alleles. In a later genetic analysis, fewer N-insertions in productive TCRs were reported among donors in an Asian-associated ancestry cluster than the roughly 700-donor mean. In vitro tests confirmed that three of the cytomegalovirus-associated TCR beta chains recognize cytomegalovirus antigens. The classifier was reported to diagnose cytomegalovirus status with high specificity and sensitivity in both the original cohort and the validation cohort. The study gave a list of about 150 TCR beta chains associated with cytomegalovirus. According to the authors, the approach could potentially be generalized to other disease states and immunological phenotypes. A cluster of highly shared sequence variants was judged likely to be a technical artifact of the sequencing pipeline. HLA typing was unavailable for some donors at each locus, so association tests used only the typed subset. Most TCR sequences were seen in very few donors, while some public TCRs were found in many individuals. The cohort was sequenced for TCR beta chains only, and without alpha or paired-chain data the features that could be detected were limited. Linkage disequilibrium might explain the correlated functional status among segregating V segments, but an unknown experimental factor could not be ruled out. A further reported finding was that TCR beta sequences accurately predicted the HLA-A and HLA-B alleles for most subjects in the first cohort. When HLA alleles, especially DR and DQ, strongly co-occurred, attributing TCR associations to individual alleles was difficult. In an earlier analysis of fewer than 700 of the donors, most TCR beta V segments appeared in productive rearrangements about 87% or about 30% of the time, broadly matching IMGT annotations. In a later analysis, most CMV-associated TCR beta chains were found to appear HLA-restricted, with HLA associations seemingly driven largely by CMV exposure. Some 16 rarely observed V segments, including chromosome 9 orphons, were excluded from the earlier analysis of several hundred of the donors because counts were too low. A later analysis reported that several top co-occurrence clusters appeared linked to parvovirus B19, influenza, CMV and Epstein-Barr virus. Sequencing depth was assumed to be roughly uniform across donors in the presence/absence analyses, though that assumption may not hold. For the cohort, immune exposure information was limited to CMV serostatus. In a later genetic analysis, a missense DCLRE1C variant was associated with V-gene and J-gene trimming of TCR beta chains, and the association was replicated in an independent cohort.

Points on this clone: Its antigen has not been determined. Base qualities are not recorded, but no much larger clone differs from it by a single base.

The library was generated by the immunoSEQ multiplex PCR assay. For the multiplex PCR, a mixture combining 60 forward primers for TCR Vbeta segments and 13 reverse primers for TCR Jbeta segments was used. The CDR3 region of rearranged TCR beta genes was amplified from genomic DNA by a multiplex PCR assay. Amplified TCR beta libraries were sequenced as 87-base-pair reads on the Illumina HiSeq System. Processing in the source paper ran as follows. A later analysis counted about 82 million unique TCR beta chains across the 666 repertoires, and around 9.9 million of these chains were shared by at least two donors. Raw reads were error-corrected and collapsed into unique sequences by a nearest-neighbor algorithm in which closely related sequences were merged to remove PCR and sequencing errors. To assign V, D and J gene segments, CDR3 sequences were aligned to IMGT reference sequences. For a sequence to be retained, a match of at least six nucleotides to both a V gene segment and a J gene segment was required. A rearrangement counted as productive if the CDR3 had no stop codons and remained in frame with V and J, and every other rearrangement counted as non-productive. CDR3 was defined by IMGT convention, running from the second conserved V-encoded cysteine to the conserved J-encoded phenylalanine. The earlier analysis of 500 to 750 of the donors excluded any sequence lacking an unambiguous match to a single V gene segment. An earlier analysis of a few hundred of the donors called V segments functional above 56.7% productive rearrangements and segregating when the between-donor standard deviation exceeded 5%. A statistical classification framework was built for diagnosing cytomegalovirus status from the catalog of TCR beta chain sequences. V and J gene assignment, in a later analysis, came from comparing TCR nucleotide sequences with IMGT/GENE-DB human TR gene sequences. A later analysis assigned CDR3 sequences and most-parsimonious VDJ recombination scenarios with the TCRdist pipeline. In a later analysis, each TCR beta chain was defined by its CDR3 amino acid sequence together with its V-gene family, and reads without a unique V-gene family were excluded. To address suspected cross-contamination and a sequencing artifact, a later analysis removed around 590 highly shared, low-generation-probability nucleotide sequences. In a later analysis, a clonal expansion index for each public chain was calculated from normalized within-repertoire ranks of inferred template counts. In a later analysis, generation probabilities were computed with a VDJ recombination model fitted to out-of-frame rearrangements, and the resulting probabilities were checked against IGoR. In a later analysis, hypergeometric tests were used to score TCR-TCR, TCR-HLA and TCR-CMV co-occurrence, with a repertoire-size bias correction applied to TCR pairs. In a later analysis, false discovery rates were estimated by permuting HLA or CMV assignments 20 times. In a later analysis, co-occurring TCRs were grouped using DBSCAN, with TCRdist sequence similarity added in when clustering inside HLA-allele-positive subsets. For co-occurrence clustering, repertoires with fewer than 30,000 or more than 120,000 public chains were excluded, along with 5 or 6 repertoires with anomalous nucleotide sharing. In TCRdb, the immuneACCESS table is reduced to in-frame sequences with V and J assigned. These tables do not hold every clone; where another copy was compared, an unresolved V gene accounts for under half, and the others remain unexplained. For V, J and clone size, that table is used; D and trimming come from the DNA. The sample contains about 130,000 clones, around 74% of them found a single time. The ten largest clones represent around 6.6% of the sample.

The cohort was made up of approximately 670 healthy bone marrow donors. Cohort members were all nominally healthy when sampled, although unrecorded immune exposures were likely present. The donor was CMV seropositive and was included in the group of about 290 seropositive cohort members. Each donor provided a peripheral blood sample, and peripheral blood mononuclear cells were used for TCR beta sequencing. The Qiagen DNeasy Blood Extraction Kit was used to extract genomic DNA from the blood cell samples. The chain links TRBV18 with TRBJ2-2, and 7 junction bases match TRBD2. The clonotype originates from a man aged 40-50 years in good health and CMV-seropositive. Material for sequencing was PBMCs. The DNA reads TGTGCCAGCTCACCGCTTACTAGCGCTACCTCGAACACCGGGGAGCTGTTTTTT. It translates as CASSPLTSATSNTGELFF.